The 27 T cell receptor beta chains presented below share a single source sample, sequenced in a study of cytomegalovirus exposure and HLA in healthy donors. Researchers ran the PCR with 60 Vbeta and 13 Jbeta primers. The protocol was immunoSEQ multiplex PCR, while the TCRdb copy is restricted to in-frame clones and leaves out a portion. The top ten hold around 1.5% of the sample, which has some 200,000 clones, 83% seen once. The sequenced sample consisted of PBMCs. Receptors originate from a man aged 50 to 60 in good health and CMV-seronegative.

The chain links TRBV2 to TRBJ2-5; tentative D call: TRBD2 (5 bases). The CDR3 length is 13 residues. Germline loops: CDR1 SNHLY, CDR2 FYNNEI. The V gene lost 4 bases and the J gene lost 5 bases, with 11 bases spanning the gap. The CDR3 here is CASSGEQGETQYF. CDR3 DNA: TGTGCCAGCAGTGGGGAGCAAGGGGAGACCCAGTACTTC.

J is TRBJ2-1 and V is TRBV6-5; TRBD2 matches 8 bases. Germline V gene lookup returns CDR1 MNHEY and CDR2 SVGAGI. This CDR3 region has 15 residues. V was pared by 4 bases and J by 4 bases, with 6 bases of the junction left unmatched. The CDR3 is CASSFRGLGYNEQFF. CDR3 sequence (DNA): TGTGCCAGCAGTTTTCGGGGACTAGGATACAATGAGCAGTTCTTC.

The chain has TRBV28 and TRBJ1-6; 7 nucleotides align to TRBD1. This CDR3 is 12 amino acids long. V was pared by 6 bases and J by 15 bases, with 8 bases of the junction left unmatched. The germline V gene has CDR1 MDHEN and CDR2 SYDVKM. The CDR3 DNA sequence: TGTGCCAGCAGCCAGACAGGGAGTCTCCTCCACTTT. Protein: CASSQTGSLLHF.

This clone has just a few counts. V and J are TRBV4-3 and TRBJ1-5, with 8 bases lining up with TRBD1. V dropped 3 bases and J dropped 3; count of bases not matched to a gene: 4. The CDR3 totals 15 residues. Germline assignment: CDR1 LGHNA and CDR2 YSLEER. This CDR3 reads CASSQRQGYNQPQHF. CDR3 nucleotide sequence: TGCGCCAGCAGCCAGAGACAGGGGTACAATCAGCCCCAGCATTTT.

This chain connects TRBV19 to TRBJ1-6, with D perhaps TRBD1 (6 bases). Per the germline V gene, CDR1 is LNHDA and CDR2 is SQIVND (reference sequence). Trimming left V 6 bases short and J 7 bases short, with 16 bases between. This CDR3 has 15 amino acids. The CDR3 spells CASRATRRGNSPLHF. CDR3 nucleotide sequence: TGTGCCAGTAGAGCGACTCGCAGGGGAAATTCACCCCTCCACTTT.

For the CDR3, the DNA is TGTGCCAGCAGTTATAGCGGGACGGCCTATGGCTACACCTTC. Translating gives CASSYSGTAYGYTF. The chain has TRBV7-2 and TRBJ1-2, with D maybe TRBD1 (5 bases). CDR1 SGHTA and CDR2 FQGNSA come from the germline V gene. V shed 6 bases and J shed 4 bases, with 15 bases lying between them. This CDR3 is 14 amino acids long.

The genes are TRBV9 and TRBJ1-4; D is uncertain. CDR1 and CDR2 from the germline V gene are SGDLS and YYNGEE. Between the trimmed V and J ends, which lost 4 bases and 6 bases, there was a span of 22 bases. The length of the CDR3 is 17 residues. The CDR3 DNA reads TGTGCCAGCAGCCATCCCGGAGAGGGCGCGAAGGATGAAAAACTGTTTTTT. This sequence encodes CASSHPGEGAKDEKLFF.

For the CDR3, the DNA is TGTGCCAGCAGCTTAGCGCCAGGAAGAGAGACCCAGTACTTC. It specifies CASSLAPGRETQYF. The genes are TRBV7-8 and TRBJ2-5; D unresolved. The V and J ends lost 0 bases and 4 bases respectively, with 9 bases between them. The CDR3 sequence is 14 residues long. Germline V CDR1 and CDR2: SGHVS, FQNEAQ.

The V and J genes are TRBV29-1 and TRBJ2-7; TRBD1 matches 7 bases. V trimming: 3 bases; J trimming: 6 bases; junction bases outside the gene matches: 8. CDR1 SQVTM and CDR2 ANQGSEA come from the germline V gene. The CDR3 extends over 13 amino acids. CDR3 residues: CSVDGTEGLEQYF. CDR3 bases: TGCAGCGTTGACGGGACAGAGGGGCTCGAGCAGTACTTC.

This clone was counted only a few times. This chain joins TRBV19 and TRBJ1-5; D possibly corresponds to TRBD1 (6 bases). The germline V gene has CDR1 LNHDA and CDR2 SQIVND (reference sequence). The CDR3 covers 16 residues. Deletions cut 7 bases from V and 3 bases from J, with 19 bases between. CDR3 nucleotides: TGTGCCAGTATCCCACGGGAGGGGGTAAACAATCAGCCCCAGCATTTT. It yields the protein CASIPREGVNNQPQHF.

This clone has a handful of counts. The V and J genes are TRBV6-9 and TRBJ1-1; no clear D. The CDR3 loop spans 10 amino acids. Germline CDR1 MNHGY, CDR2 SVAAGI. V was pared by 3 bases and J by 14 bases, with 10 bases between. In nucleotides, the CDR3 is TGTGCCAGCAGTTACCCCGTAATCTTCTTT. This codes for CASSYPVIFF.

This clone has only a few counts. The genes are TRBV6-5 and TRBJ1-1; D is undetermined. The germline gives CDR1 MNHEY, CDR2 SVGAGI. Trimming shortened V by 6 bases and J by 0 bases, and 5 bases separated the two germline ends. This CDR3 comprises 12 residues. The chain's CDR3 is CASSIVNTEAFF. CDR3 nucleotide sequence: TGTGCCAGCAGCATTGTGAACACTGAAGCTTTCTTT.

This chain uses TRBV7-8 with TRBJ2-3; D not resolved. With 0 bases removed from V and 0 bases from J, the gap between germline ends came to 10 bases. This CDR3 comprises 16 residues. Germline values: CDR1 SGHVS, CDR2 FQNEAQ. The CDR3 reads CASSLATNPSTDTQYF. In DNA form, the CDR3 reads TGTGCCAGCAGCTTAGCGACAAACCCCAGCACAGATACGCAGTATTTT.

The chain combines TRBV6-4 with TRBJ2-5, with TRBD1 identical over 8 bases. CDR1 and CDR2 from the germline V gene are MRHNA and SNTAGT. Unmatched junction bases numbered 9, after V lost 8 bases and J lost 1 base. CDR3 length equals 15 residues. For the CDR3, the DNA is TGTGCCAGCCCAGCGACAGGGGCGGGCCAAGAGACCCAGTACTTC. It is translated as CASPATGAGQETQYF.

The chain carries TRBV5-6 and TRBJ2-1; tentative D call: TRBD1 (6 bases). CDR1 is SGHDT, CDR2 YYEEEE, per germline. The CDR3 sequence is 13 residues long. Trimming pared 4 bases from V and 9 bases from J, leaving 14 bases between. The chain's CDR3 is CASSNERGSEQFF. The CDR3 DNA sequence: TGTGCCAGCAGCAACGAGAGGGGGAGTGAGCAGTTCTTC.

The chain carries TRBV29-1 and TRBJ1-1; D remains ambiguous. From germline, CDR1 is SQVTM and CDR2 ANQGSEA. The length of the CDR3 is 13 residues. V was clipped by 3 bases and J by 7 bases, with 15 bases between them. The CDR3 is CSVDSGGYIEAFF. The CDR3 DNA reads TGCAGCGTTGATTCGGGTGGGTACATTGAAGCTTTCTTT.

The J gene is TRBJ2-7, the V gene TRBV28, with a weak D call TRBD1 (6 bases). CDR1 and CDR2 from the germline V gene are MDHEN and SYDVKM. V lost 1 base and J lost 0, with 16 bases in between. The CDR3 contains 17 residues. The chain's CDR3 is CASSLYGGGLGSYEQYF. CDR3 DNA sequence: TGTGCCAGCAGTTTATATGGTGGGGGCCTCGGCTCCTACGAGCAGTACTTC.

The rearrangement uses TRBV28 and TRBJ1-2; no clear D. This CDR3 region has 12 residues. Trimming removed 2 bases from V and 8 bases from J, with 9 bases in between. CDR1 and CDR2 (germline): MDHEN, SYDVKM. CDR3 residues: CASSLQEVGYTF. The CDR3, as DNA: TGTGCCAGCAGTTTACAGGAGGTGGGCTACACCTTC.

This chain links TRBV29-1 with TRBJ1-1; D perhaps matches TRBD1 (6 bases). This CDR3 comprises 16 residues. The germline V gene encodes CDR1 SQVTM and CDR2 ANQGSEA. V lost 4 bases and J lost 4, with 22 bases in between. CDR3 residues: CSVGSGGRSLGTEAFF. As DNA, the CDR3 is TGCAGCGTTGGATCGGGGGGCAGATCCTTGGGCACTGAAGCTTTCTTT.

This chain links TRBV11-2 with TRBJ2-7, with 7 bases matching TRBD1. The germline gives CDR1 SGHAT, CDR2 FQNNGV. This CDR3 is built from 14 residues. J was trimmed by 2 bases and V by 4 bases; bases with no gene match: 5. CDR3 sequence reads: CASSSVRGTYEQYF. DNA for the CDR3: TGTGCCAGCAGCTCCGTCAGGGGGACCTACGAGCAGTACTTC.

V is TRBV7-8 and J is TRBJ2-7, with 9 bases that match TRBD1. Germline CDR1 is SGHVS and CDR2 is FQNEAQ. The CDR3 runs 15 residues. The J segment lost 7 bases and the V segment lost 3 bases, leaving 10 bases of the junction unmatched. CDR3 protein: CASSFSGTGKLEQYF. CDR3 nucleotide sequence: TGTGCCAGCAGCTTCTCCGGGACAGGGAAGTTAGAGCAGTACTTC.

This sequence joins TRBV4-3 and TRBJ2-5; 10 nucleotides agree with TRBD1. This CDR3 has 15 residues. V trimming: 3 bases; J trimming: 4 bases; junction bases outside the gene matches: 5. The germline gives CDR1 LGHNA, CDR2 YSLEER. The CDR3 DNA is TGCGCCAGCAGCCAGACGGGACAGGGGCGAGAGACCCAGTACTTC. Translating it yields CASSQTGQGRETQYF.

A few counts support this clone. The DNA for the CDR3 is TGTGCCAGCAGAGACAGGGGCTCCTACGAGCAGTACTTC. The encoded protein is CASRDRGSYEQYF. The rearrangement uses TRBV2 and TRBJ2-7; 8 nucleotides line up with TRBD1. Trimming at V came to 6 bases and at J to 0 bases, leaving 1 base not matched to a gene. Germline V gene data show CDR1 as SNHLY and CDR2 as FYNNEI. This CDR3 is 13 amino acids long. The whole variable domain, filled in from reference TRBV2 and TRBJ2-7, reads EPEVTQTPSHQVTQMGQEVILRCVPISNHLYFYWYRQILGQKVEFLVSFYNNEISEKSEIFDDQFSVERPDGSNFTLKIRSTKLEDSAMYFCASRDRGSYEQYFGPGTRLTVT.

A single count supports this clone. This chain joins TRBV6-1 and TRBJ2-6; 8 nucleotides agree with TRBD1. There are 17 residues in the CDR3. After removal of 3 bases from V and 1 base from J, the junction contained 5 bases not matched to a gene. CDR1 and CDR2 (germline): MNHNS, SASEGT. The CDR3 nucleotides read TGTGCCAGCAGTGAGTGGACAGGGACTTCTGGGGCCAACGTCCTGACTTTC. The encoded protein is CASSEWTGTSGANVLTF.

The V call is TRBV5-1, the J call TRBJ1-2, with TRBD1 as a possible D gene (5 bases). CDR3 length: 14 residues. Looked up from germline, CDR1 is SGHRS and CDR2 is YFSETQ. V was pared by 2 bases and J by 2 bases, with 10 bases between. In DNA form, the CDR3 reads TGCGCCAGCAGCTTAAATCAGGGAAACTATGGCTACACCTTC. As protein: CASSLNQGNYGYTF.

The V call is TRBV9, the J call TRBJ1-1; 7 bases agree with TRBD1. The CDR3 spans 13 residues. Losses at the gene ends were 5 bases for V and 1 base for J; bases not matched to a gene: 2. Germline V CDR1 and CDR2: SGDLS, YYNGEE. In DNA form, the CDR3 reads TGTGCCAGCAGAAGGACAGGGAACACTGAAGCTTTCTTT. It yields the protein CASRRTGNTEAFF.

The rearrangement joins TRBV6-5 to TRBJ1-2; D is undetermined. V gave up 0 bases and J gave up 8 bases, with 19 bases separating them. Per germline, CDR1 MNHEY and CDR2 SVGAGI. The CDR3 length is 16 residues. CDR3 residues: CASSYSKRVPEGGYTF. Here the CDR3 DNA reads TGTGCCAGCAGTTACTCGAAAAGGGTCCCGGAGGGCGGCTACACCTTC.